This TCR beta chain was identified during a study of blood T cells in healthy people across ages. Study details: About one barcoded TCR beta cDNA was captured per two T cells.

A second PCR of roughly 6 to 12 cycles used a sample-barcoded 5' primer and a J-beta primer mix. Through a template-switch adaptor with 12 random nucleotides, each cDNA molecule received a tag. TCRdb re-derived calls from the 5' RACE reads in MiXCR, one entry per CDR3 protein. The table lists under 2 million distinct CDR3 sequences, almost 35% of them singletons, with about 11% in the top ten. The sequencing sample was made of blood. This TCR came from a young woman in good health.

Here the CDR3 DNA reads TGCAGTGGTTGGAACTATCAAAAGTACAATGAGCAGTTCTTC. This translates into CSGWNYQKYNEQFF. J is TRBJ2-1 and V is TRBV20-1; D is unresolved. Trimming took 7 bases from V and 4 from J, leaving 17 bases between them. CDR3 length: 14 residues. The V gene's germline CDR1 is DFQATT and CDR2 SNEGSKA (reference sequence).